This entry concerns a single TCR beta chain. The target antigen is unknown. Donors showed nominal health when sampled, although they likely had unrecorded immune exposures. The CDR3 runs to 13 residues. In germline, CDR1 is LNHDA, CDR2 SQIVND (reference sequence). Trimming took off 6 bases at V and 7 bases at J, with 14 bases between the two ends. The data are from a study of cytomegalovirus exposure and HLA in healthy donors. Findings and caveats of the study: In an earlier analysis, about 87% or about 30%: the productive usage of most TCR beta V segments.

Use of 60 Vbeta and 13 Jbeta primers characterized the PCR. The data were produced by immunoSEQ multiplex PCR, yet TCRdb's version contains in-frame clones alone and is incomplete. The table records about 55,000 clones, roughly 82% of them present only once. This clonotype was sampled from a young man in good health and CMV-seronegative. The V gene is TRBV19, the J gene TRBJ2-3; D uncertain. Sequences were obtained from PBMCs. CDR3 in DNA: TGTGCCAGTAGCTCGCTAGTGGTTTATACGCAGTATTTT. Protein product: CASSSLVVYTQYF.